This TCR beta chain was documented in a study of beta chain features in type 1 diabetes (dated by TCRdb to the late 2010s). In the study overall: Patients and healthy donors did not differ in mean age, gender distribution, total cell number or subset yield. A total of roughly 98,000,000 sorted cells were examined across all samples, and RNA yield correlated strongly with the number of cells per subset. The study compared the TCRB repertoires of sorted circulating CD4+ T cell subsets in recently diagnosed type 1 diabetes patients with those in matched healthy donors. Regulatory and stem cell-like memory subsets were isolated from only 8 patients and roughly eight healthy donors, whereas naive and central memory subsets came from all 30 or so donors.

Results and caveats for the whole study, not just this receptor: PCR might favor shorter templates, but patient and control samples were amplified and corrected together, so any skew would affect both groups equally. Because the HLA sub-analyses included only small numbers of individuals, any influence of HLA type on TCRB rearrangement was left unresolved. At VDJ recombination sites, type 1 diabetes patients had fewer insertions and more deleted nucleotides, which implies abnormalities in thymic rearrangement. Because cDNA rather than genomic DNA was sequenced, highly expressing activated cells could have been over-represented, although no difference in activation and CD3 levels was found between groups. The naive, central memory and regulatory TCRB repertoires appeared to resemble one another more closely among patients than among healthy donors. In all four CD4+ subsets, TCRB CDR3 length was moderately but significantly shorter in type 1 diabetes patients.

Cut back by 6 bases and 9 bases, the V and J ends lie 9 bases apart. The germline V gene sets CDR1 to MRHNA and CDR2 to SNTAGT. CDR3 length: 12 amino acids, cysteine to phenylalanine. CDR3 DNA is the only sequence kept; it has 36 bases, read in frame from the first base. Concerning this clone itself: Its specific antigen is unknown. The input lacks base qualities; no much larger clone sits a single base away.

A single peripheral blood draw of around 0.11 L on average was collected from each donor into heparinised tubes. A BD FACSAria II and a panel including CD45RO, CCR7, CD25, CD127, CD95 and CD27 were used to sort naive, central memory, regulatory and stem cell-like memory CD4+ T cells. A purity above 95% was achieved for all sorted populations. PBMCs were isolated right away by Lymphoprep density gradient centrifugation and were stained directly, without culture. Samples were stained and sorted in pairs, with one healthy donor and one patient per experiment, so that batch effects were minimized. The entire isolated RNA was reverse transcribed using the High Capacity cDNA Reverse Transcription Kit, and thus expressed TCRB transcripts were sequenced. Deep immunoSEQ sequencing was performed on naive, central memory and regulatory T cell samples, with an average of roughly 4 million total reads per sample. After sorted cells were lysed in RLT buffer, RNA was extracted with DNase-treated RNeasy Micro or Mini kits, with the choice depending on cell number. Each cell subset was processed separately to prevent cross-contamination, with patient and healthy donor samples processed together. Using the immunoSEQ multiplex PCR, TCRB sequences were amplified from cDNA into 87-bp fragments spanning the CDR3 region. Sequencing of the amplicons was done on the Illumina HiSeq platform. Per the source publication's procedure: PCR bias was corrected computationally using synthetic template baselines, and reads within Hamming distance 2 were collapsed, with unmergeable singletons discarded. Reads were aligned to IMGT to assign V, D and J genes, CDR3 length, and insertions or deletions at six rearrangement sites. Within each subset, clonotype counts were normalized to sorted cell number, and only after that were true diversity and Gini coefficients computed with the tcR R package. The overlap coefficient, calculated on TCRB nucleotide sequences, was used to measure repertoire sharing. Out-of-frame TCRB sequences from naive cells were analyzed to stand in for the pre-selection repertoire. TCRdb re-hosts the immuneACCESS table, in-frame sequences only. Its copies lack some clones; in the studies checked, an unresolved V gene accounts for under half of them, and the cause for the rest is not known. The DNA was the basis for D and trimming; V, J and clone size are from that table. Across this sample there are roughly 230,000 clones, with approximately 11% seen only once. The top ten clones comprise 0.017% of the sample.

The clonotype comes from a man in his thirties or forties with type 1 diabetes. Sequenced material: naive CD4+ T cells from blood. What the cell subset or site label conveys for this sample: true naive CD4+ T cells. This chain is built from TRBV6-4 and TRBJ1-6; TRBD1 is perhaps the D gene, given 6 matching bases. The bases read TGTGCCAGCAGACAGGGCGGTTCACCCCTCCACTTT. This encodes CASRQGGSPLHF.